The sequence of this T cell receptor (beta chain) was determined in a study of Graves' ophthalmopathy and Graves' hyperthyroidism. From RNA, the CDR3 regions of TCR beta chains were amplified and sequenced. HTBI-primed first-round RT-PCR preceded second-round multiplex PCR. Via MiXCR, TCRdb re-called the multiplex PCR reads, giving one row per CDR3 protein. The sample consists of over a million distinct CDR3 sequences, about 40% of them appearing once. Patients were left out if they had other autoimmune diseases, uncontrolled infections, pregnancy or lactation. V was shortened by 0 bases and J by 9 bases, with 10 bases between the two germline ends. Germline V lookup: CDR1 SGDLS, CDR2 YYNGEE. The CDR3 has 13 residues.

This TCR was sampled from an adult man with Graves' hyperthyroidism. V and J are TRBV9 and TRBJ1-5; D is perhaps TRBD1 (5 bases). The sequencing input was peripheral blood or thyroid tissue (not recorded which). Here the CDR3 reads CASSVGGAGPQHF. The CDR3 nucleotides are TGTGCCAGCAGCGTAGGTGGGGCCGGGCCCCAGCATTTT.